This T cell receptor beta chain was obtained from a study of cytomegalovirus exposure and HLA in healthy donors (TCRdb year 2017). In terms of the full investigation: According to a later analysis, one platform produced both the roughly 130 validation repertoires and the approximately 660 repertoires of the first cohort. The study aimed to test whether signatures of past pathogen exposure could be identified by cataloging public T cell receptors. Along with the roughly 670-subject first cohort, a separate validation cohort of over a hundred different subjects was used. To predict cytomegalovirus infection status, the study combined high-throughput TCR immunosequencing, statistical association of individual TCRs with disease status, and machine learning.

Library preparation used the immunoSEQ multiplex PCR assay. Per the source publication's procedure: To diagnose cytomegalovirus status from the catalog of TCR beta chain sequences, a statistical classification framework was built. Held by TCRdb, this immuneACCESS table contains in-frame sequences only and omits some clones. Under half of the omission traces to an unresolved V gene where checked; the cause of the rest is unknown. Clone size and the V and J calls come from that table; the DNA yielded D and trimming. This sample lists about 220,000 clones; 87% were detected once. The ten largest clonotypes hold less than 3% of the sample. The research as a whole found: The classifier was reported to diagnose cytomegalovirus status with high specificity and sensitivity in both the original and validation cohorts. A later analysis had no HLA typing for the validation cohort, so co-occurrence there was scored across all 120 or so repertoires. The study listed 164 TCR beta chains as associated with cytomegalovirus. A few of the identified cytomegalovirus-associated TCR beta chains were confirmed in vitro to be specific for cytomegalovirus antigens. Subsequent analysis determined that TCRs grouped into clusters in the first cohort also showed a tendency toward co-occurrence across the roughly 120 validation repertoires, and roughly 94% of cluster scores exceeded 0. According to the authors, the approach could potentially be generalized to other disease states and immunological phenotypes. Most TCR sequences were seen in very few donors, while some public TCRs were found in many individuals.

The junction shows trimming of 6 bases on V and 0 bases on J, plus 15 bases between the germline ends. The germline V gene (reference sequence) gives CDR1 as LNHDA and CDR2 as SQIVND. Spanning cysteine to phenylalanine, the CDR3 consists of 15 amino acids. Of the read, only the CDR3 DNA is kept; its 45 bases are in frame from base 1. The donors were included in the validation cohort of some 120 subjects, a group kept apart from the roughly 730-subject first cohort. Concerning this clone: There is no known antigen for this receptor. No much larger clonotype is one base removed from it; base qualities were not supplied.

The rearranged segments are TRBV19 and TRBJ2-7; the D region possibly corresponds to TRBD1 (7 bases align). This receptor was obtained from a man aged 18-30 years in good health and CMV-seronegative. The sequenced material came from PBMCs. The CDR3 here reads CASRNQGGSSYEQYF. The sequence in DNA is TGTGCCAGTAGGAACCAGGGGGGTTCCTCCTACGAGCAGTACTTC.